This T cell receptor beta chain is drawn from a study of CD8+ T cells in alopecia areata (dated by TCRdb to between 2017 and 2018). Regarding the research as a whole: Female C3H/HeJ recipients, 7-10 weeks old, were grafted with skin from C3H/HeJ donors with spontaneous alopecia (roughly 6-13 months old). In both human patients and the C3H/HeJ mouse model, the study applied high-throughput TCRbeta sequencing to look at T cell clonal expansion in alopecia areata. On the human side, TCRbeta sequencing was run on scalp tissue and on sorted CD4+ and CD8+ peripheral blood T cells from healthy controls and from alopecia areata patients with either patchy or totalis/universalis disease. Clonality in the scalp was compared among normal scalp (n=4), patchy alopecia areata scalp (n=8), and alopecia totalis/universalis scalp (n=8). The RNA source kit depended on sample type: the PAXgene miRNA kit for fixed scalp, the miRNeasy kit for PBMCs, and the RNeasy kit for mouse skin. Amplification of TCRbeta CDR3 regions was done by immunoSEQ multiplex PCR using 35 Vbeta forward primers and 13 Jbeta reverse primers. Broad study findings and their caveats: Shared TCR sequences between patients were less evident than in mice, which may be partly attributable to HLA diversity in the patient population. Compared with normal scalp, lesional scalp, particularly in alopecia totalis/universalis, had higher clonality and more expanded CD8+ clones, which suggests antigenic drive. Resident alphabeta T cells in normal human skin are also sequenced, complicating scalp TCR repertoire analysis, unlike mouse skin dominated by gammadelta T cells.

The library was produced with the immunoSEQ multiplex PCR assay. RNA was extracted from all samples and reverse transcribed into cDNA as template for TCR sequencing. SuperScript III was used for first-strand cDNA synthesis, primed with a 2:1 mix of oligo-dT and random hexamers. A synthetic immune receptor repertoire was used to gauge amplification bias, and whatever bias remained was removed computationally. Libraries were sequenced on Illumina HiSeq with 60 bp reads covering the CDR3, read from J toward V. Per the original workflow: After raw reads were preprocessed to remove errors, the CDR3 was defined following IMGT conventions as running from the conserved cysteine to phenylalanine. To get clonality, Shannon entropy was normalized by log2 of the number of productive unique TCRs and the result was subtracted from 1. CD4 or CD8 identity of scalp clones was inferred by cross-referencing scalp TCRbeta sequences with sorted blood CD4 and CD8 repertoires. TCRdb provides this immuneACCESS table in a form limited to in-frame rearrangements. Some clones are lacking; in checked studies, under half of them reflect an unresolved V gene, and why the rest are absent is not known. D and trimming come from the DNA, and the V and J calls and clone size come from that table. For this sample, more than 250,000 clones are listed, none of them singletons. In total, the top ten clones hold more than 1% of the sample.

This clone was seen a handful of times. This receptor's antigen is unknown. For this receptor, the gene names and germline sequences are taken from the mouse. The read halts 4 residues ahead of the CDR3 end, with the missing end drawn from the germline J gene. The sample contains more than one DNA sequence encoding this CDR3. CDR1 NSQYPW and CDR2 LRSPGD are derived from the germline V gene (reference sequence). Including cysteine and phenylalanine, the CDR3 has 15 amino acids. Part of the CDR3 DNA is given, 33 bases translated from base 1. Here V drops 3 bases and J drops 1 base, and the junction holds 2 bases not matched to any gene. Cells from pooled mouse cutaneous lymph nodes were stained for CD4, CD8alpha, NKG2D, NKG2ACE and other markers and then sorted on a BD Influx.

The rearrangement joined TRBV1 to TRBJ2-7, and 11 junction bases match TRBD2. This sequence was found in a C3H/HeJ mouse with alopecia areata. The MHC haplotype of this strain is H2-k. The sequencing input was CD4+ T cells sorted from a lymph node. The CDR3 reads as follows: CTCSAGTGGSYEQYF. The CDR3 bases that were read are TGCACCTGCAGTGCGGGGACTGGGGGATCCTAT.